These T cell receptor beta chains were read from a single sample in a study of CD8 T cells in Susac syndrome. Each CDR3 protein gets one entry after TCRdb re-called the immunoSEQ multiplex PCR reads with MiXCR. The table lists around 170,000 distinct CDR3 sequences, nearly 97% of them singletons. The sequenced material came from CD4+ T cells from PBMCs. These receptors all come from a human donor with Susac syndrome. Each CDR3 is given without its conserved first and last residue. The order of the fields is clone size, V gene, J gene, CDR3 protein. Not all rows give a size; the values are once, few, many and, for expanded clones, a class.

few	TRBV30	TRBJ2-7	AWSESTGFIYEQY
NA	TRBV2	TRBJ2-7	ASTSGAGSYEQY
once	TRBV6-6	TRBJ1-5	ASNPTGWDQPQH
NA	TRBV30	TRBJ1-1	AWVGNTEAF
NA	TRBV13	TRBJ1-3	ASSLSGADTIY
NA	TRBV5-8	TRBJ2-2	ASSVRGGDTGELF
NA	TRBV7-9	TRBJ2-7	ASTQTSYEQY
NA	TRBV5-1	TRBJ1-5	ASRPTTGQGNQPQH
few	TRBV29-1	TRBJ2-5	SDTGGVETQY
NA	TRBV20-1	TRBJ1-3	SAKSGEKAGGNTIY
once	TRBV12-5	TRBJ2-4	ASEGLSDIQY
NA	TRBV20-1	TRBJ2-5	SARGLAGGTEETQY
NA	TRBV14	TRBJ2-1	ASSQELYNEQF
NA	TRBV6-2/TRBV6-3	TRBJ2-1	ASRSSGGAYNEQF
NA	TRBV5-1	TRBJ1-2	ASSVGTENYGYT
NA	TRBV18	TRBJ1-1	ASSPSGLTGVNTEAF
NA	TRBV12-3/TRBV12-4	TRBJ2-5	ASSLVGGRETQY
NA	TRBV20-1	TRBJ1-2	SARSTGIFGYT
NA	TRBV4-3	TRBJ2-7	ASSRGQGASYEQY
NA	TRBV27	TRBJ2-3	ASSLSQGRRTDTQY
NA	TRBV30	TRBJ1-2	AWSIRGEYGYT
once	TRBV7-2	TRBJ2-7	ASSVQGLAGGSSYEQY
few	TRBV7-8	TRBJ1-5	ASSLGGGSSNQPQH
NA	TRBV29-1	TRBJ2-4	SVAPNVQAKNIQY
NA	TRBV28	TRBJ2-5	ASSSQTSGGTRETQY
NA	TRBV15	TRBJ2-2	ATSRGVSNTGELF